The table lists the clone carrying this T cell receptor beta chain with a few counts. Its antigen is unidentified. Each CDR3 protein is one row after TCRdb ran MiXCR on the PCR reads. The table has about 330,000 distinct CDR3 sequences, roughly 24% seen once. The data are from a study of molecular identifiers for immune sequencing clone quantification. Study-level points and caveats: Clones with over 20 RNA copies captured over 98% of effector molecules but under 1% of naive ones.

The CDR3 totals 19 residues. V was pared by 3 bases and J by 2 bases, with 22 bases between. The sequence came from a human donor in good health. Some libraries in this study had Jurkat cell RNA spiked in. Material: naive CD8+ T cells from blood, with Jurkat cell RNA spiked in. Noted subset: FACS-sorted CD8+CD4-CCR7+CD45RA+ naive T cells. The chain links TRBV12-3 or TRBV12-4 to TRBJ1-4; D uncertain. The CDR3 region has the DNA TGTGCCAGCAGTTTTCAGGTCGTAGAGAACCTGCTCACTAATGAAAAACTGTTTTTT. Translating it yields CASSFQVVENLLTNEKLFF.